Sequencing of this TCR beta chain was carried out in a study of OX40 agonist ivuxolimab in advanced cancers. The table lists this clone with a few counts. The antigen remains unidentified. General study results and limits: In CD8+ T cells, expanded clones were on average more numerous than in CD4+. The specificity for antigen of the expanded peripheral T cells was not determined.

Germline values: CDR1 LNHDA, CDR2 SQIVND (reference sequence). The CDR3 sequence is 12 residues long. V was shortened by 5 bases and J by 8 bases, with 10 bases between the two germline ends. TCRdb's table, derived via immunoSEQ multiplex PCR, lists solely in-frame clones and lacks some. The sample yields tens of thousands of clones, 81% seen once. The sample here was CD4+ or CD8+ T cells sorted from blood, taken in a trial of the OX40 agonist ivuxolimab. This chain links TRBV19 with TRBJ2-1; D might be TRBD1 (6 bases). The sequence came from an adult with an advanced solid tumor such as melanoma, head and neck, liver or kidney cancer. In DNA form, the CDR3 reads TGTGCCAGTAGTGGCAGGGGTCATGAGCAGTTCTTC. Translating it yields CASSGRGHEQFF.